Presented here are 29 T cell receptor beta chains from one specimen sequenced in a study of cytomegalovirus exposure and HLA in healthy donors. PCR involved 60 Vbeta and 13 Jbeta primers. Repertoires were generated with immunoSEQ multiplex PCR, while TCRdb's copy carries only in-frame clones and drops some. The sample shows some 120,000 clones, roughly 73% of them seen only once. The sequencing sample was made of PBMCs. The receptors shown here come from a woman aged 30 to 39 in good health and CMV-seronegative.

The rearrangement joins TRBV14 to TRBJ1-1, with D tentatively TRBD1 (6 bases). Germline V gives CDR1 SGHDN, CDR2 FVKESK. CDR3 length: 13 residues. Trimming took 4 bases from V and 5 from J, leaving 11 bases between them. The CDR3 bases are TGTGCCAGCAGCCGTCAGGGGAGAACTGAAGCTTTCTTT. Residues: CASSRQGRTEAFF.

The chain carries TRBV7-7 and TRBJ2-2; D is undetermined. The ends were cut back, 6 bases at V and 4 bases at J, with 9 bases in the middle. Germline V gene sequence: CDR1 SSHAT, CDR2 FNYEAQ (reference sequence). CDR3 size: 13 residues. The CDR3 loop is CASSLDATGELFF. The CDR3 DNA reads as TGTGCCAGCAGTCTAGATGCCACCGGGGAGCTGTTTTTT.

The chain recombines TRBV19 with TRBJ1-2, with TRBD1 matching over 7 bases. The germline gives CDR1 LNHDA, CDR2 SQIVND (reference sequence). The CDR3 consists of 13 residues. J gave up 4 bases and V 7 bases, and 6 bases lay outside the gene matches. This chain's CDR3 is CASNGQESYGYTF. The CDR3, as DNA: TGTGCCAGTAACGGACAGGAGTCCTATGGCTACACCTTC.

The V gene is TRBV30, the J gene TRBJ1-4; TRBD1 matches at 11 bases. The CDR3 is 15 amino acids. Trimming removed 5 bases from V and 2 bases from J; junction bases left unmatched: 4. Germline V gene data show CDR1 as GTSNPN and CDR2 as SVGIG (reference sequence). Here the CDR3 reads CAWDRTGGTNEKLFF. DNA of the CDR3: TGTGCCTGGGACCGGACAGGGGGCACTAATGAAAAACTGTTTTTT.

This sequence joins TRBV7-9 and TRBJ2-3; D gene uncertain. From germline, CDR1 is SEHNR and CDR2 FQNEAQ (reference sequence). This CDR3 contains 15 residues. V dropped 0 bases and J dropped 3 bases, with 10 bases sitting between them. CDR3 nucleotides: TGTGCCAGCAGCTTAGCGGCTAGTGGGACAGATACGCAGTATTTT. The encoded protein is CASSLAASGTDTQYF.

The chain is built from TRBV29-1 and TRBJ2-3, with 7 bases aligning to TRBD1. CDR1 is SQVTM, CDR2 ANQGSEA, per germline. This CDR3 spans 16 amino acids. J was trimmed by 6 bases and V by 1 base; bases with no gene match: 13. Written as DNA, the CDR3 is TGCAGCGTTGAAGGCCAACCGGGCCTCAGGGGGGATACGCAGTATTTT. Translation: CSVEGQPGLRGDTQYF.

As DNA, the CDR3 is TGTGCCTGGAGTGTACGTCAGGCGGGAGGGCCCAATGAGCAGTTCTTC. It encodes CAWSVRQAGGPNEQFF. V and J are TRBV30 and TRBJ2-1; 9 bases match TRBD2. CDR3 length: 16 amino acids. V trimming: 0 bases; J trimming: 6 bases; junction bases outside the gene matches: 9. CDR1 and CDR2 (germline): GTSNPN, SVGIG (reference sequence). Full variable domain (remainder filled in from reference TRBV30 and TRBJ2-1): SQTIHQWPATLVQPVGSPLSLECTVEGTSNPNLYWYRQAAGRGLQLLFYSVGIGQISSEVPQNLSASRPQDRQFILSSKKLLLSDSGFYLCAWSVRQAGGPNEQFFGPGTRLTVL.

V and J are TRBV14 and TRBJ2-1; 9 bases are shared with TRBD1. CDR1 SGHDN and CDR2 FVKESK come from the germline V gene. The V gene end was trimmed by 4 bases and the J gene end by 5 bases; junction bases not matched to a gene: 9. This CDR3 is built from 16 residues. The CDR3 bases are TGTGCCAGCAGCCTAACAACAGGGGGCGCGAACAATGAGCAGTTCTTC. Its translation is CASSLTTGGANNEQFF.

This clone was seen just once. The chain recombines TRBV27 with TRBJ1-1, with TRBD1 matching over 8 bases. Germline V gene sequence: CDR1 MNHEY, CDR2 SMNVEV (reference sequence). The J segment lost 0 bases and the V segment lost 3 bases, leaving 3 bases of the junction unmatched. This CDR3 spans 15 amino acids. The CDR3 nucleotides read TGTGCCAGCAGTTTGACAGGGGACATGAACACTGAAGCTTTCTTT. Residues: CASSLTGDMNTEAFF.

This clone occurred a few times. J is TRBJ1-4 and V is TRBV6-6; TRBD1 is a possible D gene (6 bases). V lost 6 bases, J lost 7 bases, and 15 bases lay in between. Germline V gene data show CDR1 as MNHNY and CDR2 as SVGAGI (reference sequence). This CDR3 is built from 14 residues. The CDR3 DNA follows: TGTGCCAGCAGATCAGGGGAAGGGGGTGAAAAACTGTTTTTT. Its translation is CASRSGEGGEKLFF.

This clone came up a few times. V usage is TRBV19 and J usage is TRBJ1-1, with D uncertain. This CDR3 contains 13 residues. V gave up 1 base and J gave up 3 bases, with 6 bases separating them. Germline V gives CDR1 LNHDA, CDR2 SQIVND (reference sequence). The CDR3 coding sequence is TGTGCCAGTAGTATAGCACTCTACACTGAAGCTTTCTTT. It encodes CASSIALYTEAFF.

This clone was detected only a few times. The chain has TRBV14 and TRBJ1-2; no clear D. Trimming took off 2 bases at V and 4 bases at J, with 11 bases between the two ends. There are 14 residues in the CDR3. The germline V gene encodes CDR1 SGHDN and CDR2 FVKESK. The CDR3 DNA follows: TGTGCCAGCAGCCAATACGTCGGCGGCTATGGCTACACCTTC. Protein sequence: CASSQYVGGYGYTF.

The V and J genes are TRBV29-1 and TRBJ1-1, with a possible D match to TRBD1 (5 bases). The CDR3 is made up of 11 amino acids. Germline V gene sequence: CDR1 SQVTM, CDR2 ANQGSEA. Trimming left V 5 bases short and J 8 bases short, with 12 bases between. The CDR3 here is CSVPGAREAFF. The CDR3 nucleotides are TGCAGCGTTCCTGGGGCGCGCGAAGCTTTCTTT.

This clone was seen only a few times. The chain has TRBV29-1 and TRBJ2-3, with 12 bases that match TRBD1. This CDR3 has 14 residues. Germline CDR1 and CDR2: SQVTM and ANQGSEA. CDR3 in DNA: TGCAGTGAAGCCGGGACAGGGGGCTTCGGTACGCAGTATTTT. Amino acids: CSEAGTGGFGTQYF.

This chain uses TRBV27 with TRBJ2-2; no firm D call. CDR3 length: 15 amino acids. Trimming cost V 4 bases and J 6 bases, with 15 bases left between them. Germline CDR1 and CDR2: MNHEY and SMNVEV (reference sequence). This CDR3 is CASSSDPAGAGELFF. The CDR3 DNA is TGTGCCAGCAGTTCCGACCCCGCAGGCGCCGGGGAGCTGTTTTTT.

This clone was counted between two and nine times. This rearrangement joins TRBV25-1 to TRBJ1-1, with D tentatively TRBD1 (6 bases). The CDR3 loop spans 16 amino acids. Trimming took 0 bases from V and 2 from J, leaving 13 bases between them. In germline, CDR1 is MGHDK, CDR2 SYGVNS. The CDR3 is CASSEYWPGANTEAFF. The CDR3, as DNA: TGTGCCAGCAGTGAATATTGGCCAGGGGCCAACACTGAAGCTTTCTTT.

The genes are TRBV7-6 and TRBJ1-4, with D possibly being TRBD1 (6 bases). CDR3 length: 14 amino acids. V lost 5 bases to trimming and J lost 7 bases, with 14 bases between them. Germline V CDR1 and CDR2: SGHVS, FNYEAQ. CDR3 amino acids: CASSPGHSGEKLFF. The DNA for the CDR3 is TGTGCCAGCAGCCCGGGACACAGTGGTGAAAAACTGTTTTTT. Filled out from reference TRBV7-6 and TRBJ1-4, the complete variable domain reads GAGVSQSPRYKVTKRGQDVALRCDPISGHVSLYWYRQALGQGPEFLTYFNYEAQQDKSGLPNDRFSAERPEGSISTLTIQRTEQRDSAMYRCASSPGHSGEKLFFGSGTQLSVL.

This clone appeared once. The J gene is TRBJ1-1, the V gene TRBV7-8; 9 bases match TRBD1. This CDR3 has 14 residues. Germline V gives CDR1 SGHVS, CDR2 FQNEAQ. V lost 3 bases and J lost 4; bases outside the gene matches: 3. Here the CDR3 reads CASSLGTGITEAFF. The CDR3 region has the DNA TGTGCCAGCAGCTTGGGGACAGGGATCACTGAAGCTTTCTTT. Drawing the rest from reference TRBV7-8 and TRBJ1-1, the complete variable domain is GAGVSQSPRYKVAKRGQDVALRCDPISGHVSLFWYQQALGQGPEFLTYFQNEAQLDKSGLPSDRFFAERPEGSVSTLKIQRTQQEDSAVYLCASSLGTGITEAFFGQGTRLTVV.

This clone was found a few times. The CDR3 coding sequence is TGTGCCAGCAGCCCCTCCCTGGGGGGTGGACAGGGGGAGGCCGAGCAGTACTTC. Residues: CASSPSLGGGQGEAEQYF. The gene calls are TRBV7-3 and TRBJ2-7, with 10 bases matching TRBD1. From germline, CDR1 is SGHTA and CDR2 FQGTGA. CDR3 size: 18 residues. J was trimmed by 6 bases and V by 5 bases; bases with no gene match: 19.

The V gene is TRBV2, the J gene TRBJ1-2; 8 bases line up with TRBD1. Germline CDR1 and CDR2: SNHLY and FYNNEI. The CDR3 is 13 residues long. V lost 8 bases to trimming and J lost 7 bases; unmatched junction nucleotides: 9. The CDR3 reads CASGGQGASGYTF. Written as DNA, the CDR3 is TGTGCCAGCGGGGGGCAGGGGGCGTCTGGCTACACCTTC.

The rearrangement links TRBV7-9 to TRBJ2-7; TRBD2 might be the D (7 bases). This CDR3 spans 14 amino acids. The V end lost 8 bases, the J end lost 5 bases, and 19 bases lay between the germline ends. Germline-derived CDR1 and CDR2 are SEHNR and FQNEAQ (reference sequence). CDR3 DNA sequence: TGTGCCAGCTCTGAGGGGGGGCCCCCCCACGAGCAGTACTTC. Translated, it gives CASSEGGPPHEQYF.

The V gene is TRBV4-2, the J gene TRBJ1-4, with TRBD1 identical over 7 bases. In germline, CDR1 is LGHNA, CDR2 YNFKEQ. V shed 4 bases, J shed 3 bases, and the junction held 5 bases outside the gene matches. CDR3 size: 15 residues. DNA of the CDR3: TGTGCCAGCAGCCTGGGGGACAGTGCTAATGAAAAACTGTTTTTT. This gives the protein CASSLGDSANEKLFF.

CDR3 coding DNA: TGTGCCAGTAGCGTAGCGGGCAGCACAGATACGCAGTATTTT. It codes for CASSVAGSTDTQYF. The rearrangement uses TRBV19 and TRBJ2-3; TRBD2 agrees at 7 bases. CDR1 and CDR2 (germline): LNHDA, SQIVND (reference sequence). This CDR3 spans 14 amino acids. V lost 6 bases to trimming and J lost 0 bases; unmatched junction nucleotides: 3. The variable domain in full, completed from reference TRBV19 and TRBJ2-3, reads DGGITQSPKYLFRKEGQNVTLSCEQNLNHDAMYWYRQDPGQGLRLIYYSQIVNDFQKGDIAEGYSVSREKKESFPLTVTSAQKNPTAFYLCASSVAGSTDTQYFGPGTRLTVL.

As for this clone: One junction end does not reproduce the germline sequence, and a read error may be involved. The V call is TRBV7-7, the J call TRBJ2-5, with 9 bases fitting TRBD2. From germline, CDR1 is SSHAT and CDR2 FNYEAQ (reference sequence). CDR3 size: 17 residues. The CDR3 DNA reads TGTGCTAGCAGCTTAGCGGGTTTGCGGGGGGGCCGGGAGACCCAGTACTTC. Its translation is CASSLAGLRGGRETQYF.

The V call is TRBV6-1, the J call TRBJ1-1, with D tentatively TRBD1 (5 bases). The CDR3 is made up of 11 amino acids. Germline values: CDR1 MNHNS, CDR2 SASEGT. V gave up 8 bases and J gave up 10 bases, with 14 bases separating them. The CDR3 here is CASHHGGVAFF. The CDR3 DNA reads TGTGCCAGCCATCACGGGGGGGTAGCTTTCTTT.

The CDR3 coding sequence is TGTGCCAGCAGCTTGCACGCCGGGACAGAAGGGACCCTCCACTTT. Residues: CASSLHAGTEGTLHF. The rearrangement links TRBV5-4 to TRBJ1-6; 7 bases line up with TRBD1. This CDR3 comprises 15 residues. V gave up 1 base and J gave up 14 bases; unmatched junction bases: 12. The germline CDR1 and CDR2 sequences are SGHNT and YYREEE (reference sequence).

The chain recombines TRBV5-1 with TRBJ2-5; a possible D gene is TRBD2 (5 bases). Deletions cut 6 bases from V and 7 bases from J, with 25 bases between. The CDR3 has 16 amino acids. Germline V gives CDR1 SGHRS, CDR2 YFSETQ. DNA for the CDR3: TGCGCCAGCAACAAGGGCGGCGGCCCGGGGATGAGGACCCAGTACTTC. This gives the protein CASNKGGGPGMRTQYF.

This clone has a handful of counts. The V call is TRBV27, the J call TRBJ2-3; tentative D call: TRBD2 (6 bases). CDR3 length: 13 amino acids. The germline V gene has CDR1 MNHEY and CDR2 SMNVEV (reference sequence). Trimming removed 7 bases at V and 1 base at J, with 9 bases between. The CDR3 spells CASNERGTDTQYF. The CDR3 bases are TGTGCCAGCAACGAGCGGGGCACAGATACGCAGTATTTT.

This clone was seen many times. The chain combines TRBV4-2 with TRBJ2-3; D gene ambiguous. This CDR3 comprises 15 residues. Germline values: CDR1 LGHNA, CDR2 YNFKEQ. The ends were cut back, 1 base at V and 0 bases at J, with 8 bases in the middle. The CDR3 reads CASSQGAASTDTQYF. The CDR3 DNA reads TGTGCCAGCAGCCAAGGCGCGGCTAGCACAGATACGCAGTATTTT.